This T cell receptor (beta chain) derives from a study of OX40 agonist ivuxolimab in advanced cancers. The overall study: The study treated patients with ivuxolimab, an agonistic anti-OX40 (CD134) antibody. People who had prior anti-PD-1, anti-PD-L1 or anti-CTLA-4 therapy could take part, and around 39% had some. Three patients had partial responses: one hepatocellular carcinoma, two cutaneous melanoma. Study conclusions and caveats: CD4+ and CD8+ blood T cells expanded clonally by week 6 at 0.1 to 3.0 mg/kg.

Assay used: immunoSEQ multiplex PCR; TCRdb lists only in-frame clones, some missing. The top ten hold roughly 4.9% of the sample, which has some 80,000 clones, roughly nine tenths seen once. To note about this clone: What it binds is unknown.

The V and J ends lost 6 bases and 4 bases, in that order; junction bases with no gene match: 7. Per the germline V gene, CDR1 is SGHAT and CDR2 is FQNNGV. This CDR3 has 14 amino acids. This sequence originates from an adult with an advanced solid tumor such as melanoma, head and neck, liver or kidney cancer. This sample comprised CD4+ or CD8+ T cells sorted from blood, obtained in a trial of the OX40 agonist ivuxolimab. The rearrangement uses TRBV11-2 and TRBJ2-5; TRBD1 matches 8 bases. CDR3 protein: CASSQQGGGETQYF. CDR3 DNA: TGTGCCAGCAGTCAACAGGGGGGTGGAGAGACCCAGTACTTC.